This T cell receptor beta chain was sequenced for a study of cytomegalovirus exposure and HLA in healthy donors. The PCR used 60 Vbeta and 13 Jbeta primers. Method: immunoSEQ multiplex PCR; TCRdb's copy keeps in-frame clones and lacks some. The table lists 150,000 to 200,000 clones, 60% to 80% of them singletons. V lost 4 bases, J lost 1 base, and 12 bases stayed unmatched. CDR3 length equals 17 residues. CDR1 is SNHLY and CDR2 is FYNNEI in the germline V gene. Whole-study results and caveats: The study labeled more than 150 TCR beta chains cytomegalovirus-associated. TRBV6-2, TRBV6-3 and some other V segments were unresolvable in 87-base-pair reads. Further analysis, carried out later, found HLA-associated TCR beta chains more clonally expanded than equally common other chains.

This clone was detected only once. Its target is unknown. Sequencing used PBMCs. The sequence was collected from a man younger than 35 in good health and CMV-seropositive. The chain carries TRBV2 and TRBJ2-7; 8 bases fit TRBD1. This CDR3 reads CASSVETGTGTSYEQYF. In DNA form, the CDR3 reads TGTGCCAGCAGTGTTGAAACCGGGACAGGTACTTCCTACGAGCAGTACTTC.